This T cell receptor (beta chain) was obtained from a study of CD8+ T cells in alopecia areata. Germline CDR1 is GTSNPN and CDR2 is SVGIG (reference sequence). V was clipped by 4 bases and J by 5 bases, with 5 bases between them. The CDR3 has 10 amino acids. Sequencing used cDNA as its template, made by extracting RNA and reverse transcribing it. Assay used: immunoSEQ multiplex PCR; TCRdb lists only in-frame clones, some missing. The sample includes roughly 200,000 clones, approximately 53% of them seen just once. Treatment described: oral pan-JAK inhibitor, 5-10 mg twice daily. This clone is a singleton in its sample. Its antigen is currently unknown. Study-wide points: It was lesional scalp, especially alopecia totalis/universalis, that showed higher clonality than normal scalp.

Sequenced material: CD8+ T cells sorted from blood, taken at week 24, from a patient treated with tofacitinib. The sequence was collected from a human donor with alopecia areata. V usage is TRBV30 and J usage is TRBJ1-2; D unclear. The CDR3 here is CAWKEYGYTF. The CDR3, as DNA: TGTGCCTGGAAGGAATATGGCTACACCTTC.